This is a list of T cell receptor beta chains from one sample in a study of technical replicates of blood from several donors. Libraries were prepared by immunoSEQ multiplex PCR; TCRdb keeps only in-frame clonotypes and omits some of them. The sample holds tens of thousands of clones, roughly 96% seen once. Specimen: T cells isolated from PBMCs. These receptors all come from a human donor in good health. Each CDR3 is given with its conserved first and last residue. D genes are given only for firm matches. Only some rows state a clone size, as once, few, many or a class for expanded clones.

V gene,clone size,J gene,D gene,CDR3 protein,CDR3 DNA
TRBV6-4,-,TRBJ1-6,TRBD1,CASSESGTGSNSPLHF,TGTGCCAGCAGTGAGTCCGGGACAGGGTCTAATTCACCCCTCCACTTT
TRBV7-2,-,TRBJ1-5,-,CASSSVNQPQHF,TGTGCCAGCAGCTCTGTTAATCAGCCCCAGCATTTT
TRBV11-2,-,TRBJ2-3,TRBD2,CASSSTGLAGTDTQYF,TGTGCCAGCAGCTCGACCGGACTAGCGGGAACAGATACGCAGTATTTT
TRBV7-8,-,TRBJ2-7,-,CASTGIRSEQYF,TGTGCCAGCACAGGGATACGAAGCGAGCAGTACTTC
TRBV4-1,few,TRBJ2-5,TRBD2,CASSQVGRGVETQYF,TGCGCCAGCAGCCAAGTCGGGAGGGGGGTTGAGACCCAGTACTTC
TRBV13,-,TRBJ2-7,-,CASSPHLSRSYEQYF,TGTGCCAGCAGCCCCCACCTGAGTAGATCCTACGAGCAGTACTTC
TRBV30,-,TRBJ2-5,TRBD1,CAWMGISGPGQGGQETQYF,TGTGCCTGGATGGGGATTTCGGGTCCGGGACAGGGGGGTCAAGAGACCCAGTACTTC
TRBV14,-,TRBJ1-1,TRBD1,CASSWTGEPNTEAFF,TGTGCCAGCAGCTGGACAGGGGAACCGAACACTGAAGCTTTCTTT
TRBV6-5,-,TRBJ1-2,TRBD1,CASSYSRGGANGYTF,TGTGCCAGCAGTTACTCGAGAGGGGGCGCGAATGGCTACACCTTC
TRBV10-1,-,TRBJ2-3,-,CASSETVTDTQYF,TGCGCCAGCAGTGAGACTGTCACAGATACGCAGTATTTT
TRBV7-8,-,TRBJ1-4,-,CASSLGSRLATNEKLFF,TGTGCCAGCAGCTTAGGAAGCAGGCTTGCAACTAATGAAAAACTGTTTTTT
TRBV19,-,TRBJ1-2,TRBD1,CASSTVPGQGVLGYTF,TGTGCCAGTAGTACCGTCCCGGGACAGGGGGTACTCGGCTACACCTTC
TRBV14,-,TRBJ1-1,TRBD1,CASSQTRTGVAEAFF,TGTGCCAGCAGCCAGACGAGGACAGGGGTGGCTGAAGCTTTCTTT
TRBV19,-,TRBJ1-5,TRBD1,CATRQGNQPQHF,TGTGCCACCCGACAGGGGAATCAGCCCCAGCATTTT
TRBV2,-,TRBJ1-2,TRBD1,CARRQGSYGYTF,TGTGCCAGGCGACAGGGGAGCTATGGCTACACCTTC
TRBV5-4,few,TRBJ1-1,-,CASRLAGNTEAFF,TGTGCCAGCAGATTGGCCGGGAACACTGAAGCTTTCTTT
TRBV25-1,-,TRBJ2-7,-,CASSEAGTSEQYF,TGTGCCAGCAGTGAAGCAGGTACTAGCGAGCAGTACTTC
TRBV28,-,TRBJ1-4,TRBD1,CASSFSPWFGQGRSEKLFF,TGTGCCAGCAGTTTTTCCCCGTGGTTCGGACAGGGGAGGAGTGAAAAACTGTTTTTT
TRBV11-3,-,TRBJ2-7,TRBD1,CASSLRDSPYEQYF,TGTGCCAGCAGCCTTAGGGACAGTCCGTACGAGCAGTACTTC
TRBV27,once,TRBJ2-3,TRBD1,CASGRQGYTQYF,TGTGCCAGCGGGCGACAGGGGTATACGCAGTATTTT
TRBV10-2,-,TRBJ2-3,TRBD1,CASSFRQGGTDTQYF,TGCGCCAGCAGTTTTAGACAGGGGGGCACAGATACGCAGTATTTT
TRBV5-1,-,TRBJ2-2,-,CASSVDSITGELFF,TGCGCCAGCAGCGTGGACAGTATCACCGGGGAGCTGTTTTTT
TRBV7-2,-,TRBJ1-2,-,CASRPSGGAFEAYGYTF,TGTGCCAGCAGGCCGTCCGGCGGGGCATTCGAGGCCTATGGCTACACCTTC
TRBV5-6,-,TRBJ1-1,-,CASSRNLMNTEAFF,TGTGCCAGCAGCCGTAACTTAATGAACACTGAAGCTTTCTTT
TRBV29-1,once,TRBJ2-7,TRBD1,CSVEGQGAYEQYF,TGCAGCGTTGAGGGACAGGGGGCCTACGAGCAGTACTTC
TRBV28,-,TRBJ2-2,TRBD2,CASSPHGSGRGIGELFF,TGTGCCAGCAGTCCCCACGGGAGCGGGAGGGGAATCGGGGAGCTGTTTTTT
TRBV18,-,TRBJ1-2,-,CASGEPHYGYTF,TGTGCCAGCGGGGAGCCCCACTATGGCTACACCTTC
TRBV5-1,-,TRBJ1-4,TRBD1,CASSLGGTNEKLFF,TGCGCCAGCAGCTTAGGGGGCACTAATGAAAAACTGTTTTTT
TRBV30,-,TRBJ2-7,TRBD1,CAWSVTGTYEQYF,TGTGCCTGGAGTGTGACAGGGACCTACGAGCAGTACTTC
TRBV6-5,-,TRBJ1-2,-,CASSYSLAATNYGYTF,TGTGCCAGCAGTTACTCACTTGCGGCTACTAACTATGGCTACACCTTC
TRBV5-1,-,TRBJ2-1,TRBD1,CASSLGRDRVDEQFF,TGCGCCAGCAGCTTGGGTCGGGACAGGGTGGATGAGCAGTTCTTC
TRBV7-9,-,TRBJ2-2,TRBD1,CASSSRDRRIPGELFF,TGTGCCAGCAGCTCCCGGGACAGAAGAATCCCCGGGGAGCTGTTTTTT
TRBV19,-,TRBJ1-1,-,CASSIGNREAFF,TGTGCCAGTAGTATAGGTAACAGAGAAGCTTTCTTT
TRBV28,-,TRBJ1-1,-,CASRQIGGFGTEAFF,TGTGCCAGCAGACAGATTGGAGGGTTTGGGACTGAAGCTTTCTTT
TRBV7-9,-,TRBJ1-5,-,CASSPRLGGEPQHF,TGTGCCAGCAGTCCCCGGTTGGGAGGGGAGCCCCAGCATTTT
TRBV4-1,-,TRBJ2-1,TRBD2,CASSHGLAGRQGEQFF,TGCGCCAGCAGCCATGGACTAGCGGGCCGACAGGGTGAGCAGTTCTTC
TRBV9,-,TRBJ1-2,TRBD1,CASSERDRGYGYTF,TGTGCCAGCAGCGAAAGGGACAGGGGCTATGGCTACACCTTC
TRBV13,-,TRBJ2-3,-,CASSSHSGSTDTQYF,TGTGCCAGCAGCTCGCACTCCGGGAGCACAGATACGCAGTATTTT
TRBV5-1,-,TRBJ2-7,TRBD2,CASSLELADYEQYF,TGCGCCAGCAGCTTGGAACTAGCGGACTACGAGCAGTACTTC
TRBV10-2,-,TRBJ1-5,-,CASTGTRVNQPQHF,TGCGCCAGCACCGGGACACGGGTCAATCAGCCCCAGCATTTT
TRBV5-1,-,TRBJ2-7,TRBD2,CASSPLASGGGYEQYF,TGCGCCAGCAGCCCCCTCGCTAGCGGGGGGGGCTACGAGCAGTACTTC
TRBV9,once,TRBJ2-7,TRBD1,CASSGDRGPSYEQYF,TGTGCCAGCAGCGGGGACAGGGGGCCTTCCTACGAGCAGTACTTC
TRBV9,-,TRBJ2-2,TRBD2,CASSSPSGGHTGELFF,TGTGCCAGCAGCTCTCCTAGCGGGGGGCACACCGGGGAGCTGTTTTTT
TRBV6-5,-,TRBJ2-3,TRBD2,CASSYREGTQYF,TGTGCCAGCAGTTACAGGGAGGGGACGCAGTATTTT
TRBV12-5,-,TRBJ1-5,TRBD1,CASGLRDRVTQPQHF,TGTGCTAGTGGTCTCCGGGACAGGGTCACTCAGCCCCAGCATTTT
TRBV28,once,TRBJ1-2,TRBD1,CASSGGQGNYGYTF,TGTGCCAGCAGTGGGGGACAGGGAAACTATGGCTACACCTTC
TRBV7-2,-,TRBJ2-1,TRBD2,CASSLLAGDNEQFF,TGTGCCAGCAGCTTATTAGCGGGGGACAATGAGCAGTTCTTC
TRBV2,-,TRBJ2-5,-,CASSEDRWVETQYF,TGTGCCAGCAGTGAAGACAGATGGGTAGAGACCCAGTACTTC
TRBV9,-,TRBJ1-1,TRBD1,CASSGPGQGAAEAFF,TGTGCCAGCAGCGGACCGGGACAGGGGGCGGCTGAAGCTTTCTTT
TRBV27,-,TRBJ1-2,-,CASRYTGSSYGYTF,TGTGCCAGCAGATATACAGGGAGCAGCTATGGCTACACCTTC
TRBV11-2,-,TRBJ1-5,-,CASSLDIVQPQHF,TGTGCCAGCAGCTTAGATATAGTTCAGCCCCAGCATTTT
TRBV5-1,-,TRBJ2-7,-,CASSLEGVLGEQYF,TGCGCCAGCAGCTTGGAGGGGGTGTTGGGGGAGCAGTACTTC
TRBV9,-,TRBJ2-5,TRBD1,CASSQGGIGTGGQETQYF,TGTGCCAGCAGCCAGGGAGGGATTGGGACAGGGGGTCAAGAGACCCAGTACTTC
TRBV7-8,-,TRBJ1-2,-,CASSLEAGSLDGYTF,TGTGCCAGCAGCTTAGAAGCCGGTTCTTTGGATGGCTACACCTTC
TRBV5-4,-,TRBJ2-7,-,CASSPVQGNSYEQYF,TGTGCCAGCAGCCCCGTACAGGGTAACTCCTACGAGCAGTACTTC